In its sample, the clone carrying this T cell receptor (beta chain) was seen many times. This sample was included in a study of T-cell reconstitution after alpha-beta-depleted transplantation in children. V lost 8 bases to trimming and J lost 8 bases, with 18 bases between them. This CDR3 has 14 amino acids. A TCRbeta library incorporating unique molecular identifiers was prepared. TCRdb recomputed calls from the PCR reads with MiXCR, one row per CDR3 protein. This table has hundreds of thousands of distinct CDR3 sequences, approximately 14% appearing once. The sequence was obtained from a girl aged 2-10 years with congenital amegakaryocytic thrombocytopenia, due to receive a stem cell transplant. The chain combines TRBV12-3 or TRBV12-4 with TRBJ2-2; D tentatively reads TRBD1 or TRBD2 (5 bases each). The specimen comprised PBMCs, sampled before TCRalphabeta/CD19-depleted stem cell transplant. DNA of the CDR3: TGTGCCAGCGTCTCCCGGGGACCGAGAGGGGAGCTGTTTTTT. As protein: CASVSRGPRGELFF.